This T cell receptor (beta chain) was sequenced in a study of T cells after yellow fever vaccination. Regarding the study as a whole: The presence of abundant clonotypes contaminating from the bulk population was possible in FACS-sorted repertoires. Primary-vaccination clones mostly resurfaced post-booster (96% CD4, around 88% CD8).

Note on this clonotype: Its target is not known.

Germline CDR1 is MGHRA and CDR2 is YSYEKL. Trimming pared 0 bases from V and 1 base from J, leaving 6 bases between. The CDR3 has 14 residues. The authors made TCR cDNA by 5'RACE template switching, adding a universal primer site and UMIs. MiXCR, applied by TCRdb to the 5' RACE reads, yields one record per CDR3 protein. The sample lists 400,000 or so distinct CDR3 sequences; under 20% were seen once. This receptor was obtained from a man between 18 and 35 years old who received the YFV17D yellow fever vaccine. V usage is TRBV4-1 and J usage is TRBJ1-1; D gene unclear. This specimen consisted of PBMCs, obtained before the yellow fever booster vaccination. CDR3 bases: TGCGCCAGCAGCCAAGATAGAACGAACACTGAAGCTTTCTTT. It codes for CASSQDRTNTEAFF.